Here is one T cell receptor beta chain with its context. The sample contains more than one DNA sequence encoding this CDR3. This sample was taken from a study of shared clonotypes between healthy human individuals. CDR3 length equals 14 residues. V was trimmed by 5 bases and J by 1 base, leaving 9 bases between them. Germline V gene data show CDR1 as GTSNPN and CDR2 as SVGIG (reference sequence). Naive CD8 cells lacked CD45RO, underwent positive selection for CCR7 and left out terminally differentiated effector memory CD45RA+ cells. TCRdb's copy holds only in-frame clones and misses some; the assay was immunoSEQ multiplex PCR. The sample shows about 2.1 million clones, just under 95% of them seen only once.

The specimen was naive CD8+ T cells from PBMCs. The V call is TRBV30, the J call TRBJ2-6; D is possibly TRBD1 (6 bases). This sequence originates from a young man in good health. Some clones in this sample may be carry-over from other donors' samples. The CDR3 spells CAWSTGSGANVLTF. The CDR3 DNA is TGTGCCTGGTCTACAGGGTCTGGGGCCAACGTCCTGACTTTC.